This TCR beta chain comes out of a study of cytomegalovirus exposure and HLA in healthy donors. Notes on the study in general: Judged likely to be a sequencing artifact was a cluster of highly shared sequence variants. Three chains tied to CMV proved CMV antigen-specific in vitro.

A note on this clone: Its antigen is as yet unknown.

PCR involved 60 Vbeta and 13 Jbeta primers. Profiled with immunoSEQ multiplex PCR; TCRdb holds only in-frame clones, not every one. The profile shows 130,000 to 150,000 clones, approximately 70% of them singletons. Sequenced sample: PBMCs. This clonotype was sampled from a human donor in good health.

The CDR3 DNA reads as TGTGCCAGCAGAAAGGGGGATGGCTACACCTTC. This gives the protein CASRKGDGYTF. J is TRBJ1-2 and V is TRBV13, with a possible D match to TRBD1 (6 bases). V lost 6 bases and J lost 6, with 8 bases in between. Germline V gives CDR1 PRHDT, CDR2 FYEKMQ (reference sequence). The CDR3 totals 11 residues.